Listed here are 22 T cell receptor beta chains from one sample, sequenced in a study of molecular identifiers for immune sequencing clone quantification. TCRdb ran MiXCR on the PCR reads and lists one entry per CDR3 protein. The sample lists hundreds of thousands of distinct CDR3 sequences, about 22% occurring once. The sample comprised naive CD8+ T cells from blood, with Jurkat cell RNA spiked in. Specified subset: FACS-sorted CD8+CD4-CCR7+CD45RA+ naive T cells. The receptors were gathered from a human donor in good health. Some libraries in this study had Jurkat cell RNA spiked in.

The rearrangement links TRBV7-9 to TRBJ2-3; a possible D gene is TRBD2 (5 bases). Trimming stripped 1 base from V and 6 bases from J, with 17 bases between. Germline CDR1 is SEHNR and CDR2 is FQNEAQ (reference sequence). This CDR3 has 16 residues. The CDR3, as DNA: TGTGCCAGCAGCTTAGGGGCCCGCGGGCGCGCGGATACGCAGTATTTT. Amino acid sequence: CASSLGARGRADTQYF.

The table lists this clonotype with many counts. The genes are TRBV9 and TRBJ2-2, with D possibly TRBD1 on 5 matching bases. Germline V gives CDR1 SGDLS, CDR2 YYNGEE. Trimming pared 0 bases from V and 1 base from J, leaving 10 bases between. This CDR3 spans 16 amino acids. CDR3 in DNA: TGTGCCAGCAGCGTAGCTTCCCAGGGGAACACCGGGGAGCTGTTTTTT. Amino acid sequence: CASSVASQGNTGELFF.

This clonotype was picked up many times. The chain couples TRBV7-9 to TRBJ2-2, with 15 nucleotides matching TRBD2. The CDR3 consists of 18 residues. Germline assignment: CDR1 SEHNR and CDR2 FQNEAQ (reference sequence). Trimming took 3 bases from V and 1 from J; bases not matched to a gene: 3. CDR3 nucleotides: TGTGCCAGCAGCTTGGGACTAGCGGGAGGTCTGAACACCGGGGAGCTGTTTTTT. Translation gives CASSLGLAGGLNTGELFF.

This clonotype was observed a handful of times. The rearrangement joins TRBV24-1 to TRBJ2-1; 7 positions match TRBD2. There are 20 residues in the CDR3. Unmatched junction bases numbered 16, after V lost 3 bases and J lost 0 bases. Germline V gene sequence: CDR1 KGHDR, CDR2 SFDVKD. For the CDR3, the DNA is TGTGCCACCAGTGATCCAAAACCGACCGGACGGGAGGCCTCCTACAATGAGCAGTTCTTC. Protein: CATSDPKPTGREASYNEQFF.

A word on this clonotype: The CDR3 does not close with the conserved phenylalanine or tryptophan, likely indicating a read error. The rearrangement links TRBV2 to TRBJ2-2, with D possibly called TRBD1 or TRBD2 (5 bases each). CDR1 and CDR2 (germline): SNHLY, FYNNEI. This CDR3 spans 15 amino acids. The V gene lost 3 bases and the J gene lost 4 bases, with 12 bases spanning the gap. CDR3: CASSDLRGGTGELFS. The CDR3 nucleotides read TGTGCCAGCAGTGATCTACGGGGCGGCACCGGGGAGCTGTTTTCT.

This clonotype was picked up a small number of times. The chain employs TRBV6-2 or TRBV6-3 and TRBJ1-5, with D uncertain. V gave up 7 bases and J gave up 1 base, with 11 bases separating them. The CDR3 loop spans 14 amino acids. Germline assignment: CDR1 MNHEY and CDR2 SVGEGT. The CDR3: CASKEWRSNQPQHF. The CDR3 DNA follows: TGTGCCAGCAAGGAGTGGCGGAGCAATCAGCCCCAGCATTTT.

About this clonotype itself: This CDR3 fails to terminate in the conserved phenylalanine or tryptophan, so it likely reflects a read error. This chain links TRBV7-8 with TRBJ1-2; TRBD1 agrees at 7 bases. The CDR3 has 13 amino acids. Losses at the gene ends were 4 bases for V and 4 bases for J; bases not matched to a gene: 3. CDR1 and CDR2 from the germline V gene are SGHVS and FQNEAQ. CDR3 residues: CASSSGTAYGYTL. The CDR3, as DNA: TGTGCCAGCAGCTCCGGGACAGCCTATGGCTACACCCTC.

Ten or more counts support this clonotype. The CDR3 bases are TGTGCCAGCAGTTTGACAGATTCTGAAGCTTTCTTT. This codes for CASSLTDSEAFF. This chain links TRBV6-2 or TRBV6-3 with TRBJ1-1, with a tentative D call TRBD1 (5 bases). V was shortened by 4 bases and J by 6 bases, with 9 bases between the two germline ends. This CDR3 is 12 amino acids long. Germline-derived CDR1 and CDR2 are MNHEY and SVGEGT.

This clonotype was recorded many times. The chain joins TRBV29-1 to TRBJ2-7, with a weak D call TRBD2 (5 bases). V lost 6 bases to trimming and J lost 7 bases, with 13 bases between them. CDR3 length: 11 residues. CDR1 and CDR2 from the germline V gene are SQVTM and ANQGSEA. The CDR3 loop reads CSVAEGLEQYF. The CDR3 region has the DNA TGCAGCGTGGCTGAGGGTCTTGAGCAGTACTTC.

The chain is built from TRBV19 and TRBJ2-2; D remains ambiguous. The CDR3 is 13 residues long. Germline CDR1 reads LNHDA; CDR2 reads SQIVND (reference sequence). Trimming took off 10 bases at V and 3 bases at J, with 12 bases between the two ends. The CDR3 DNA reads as TGTGCCACCCGCCGAGAAGACACCGGGGAGCTGTTTTTT. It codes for CATRREDTGELFF.

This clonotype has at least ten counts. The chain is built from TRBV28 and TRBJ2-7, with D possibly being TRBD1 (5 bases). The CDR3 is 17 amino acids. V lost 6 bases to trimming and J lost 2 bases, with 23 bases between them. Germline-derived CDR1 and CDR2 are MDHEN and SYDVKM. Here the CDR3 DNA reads TGTGCCAGCAGCAGTTTGATCGTCGTGCAGGGCCCCTACGAGCAGTACTTC. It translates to CASSSLIVVQGPYEQYF.

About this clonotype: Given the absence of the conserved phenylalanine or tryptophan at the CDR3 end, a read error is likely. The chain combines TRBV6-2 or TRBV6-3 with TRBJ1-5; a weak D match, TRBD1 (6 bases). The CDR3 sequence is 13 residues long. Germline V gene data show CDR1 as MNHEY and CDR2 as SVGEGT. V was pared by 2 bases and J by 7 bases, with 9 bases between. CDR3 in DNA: TGTGCCAGCAGTTACGGGGGCGGACAGCCCCAGCATCTT. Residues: CASSYGGGQPQHL.

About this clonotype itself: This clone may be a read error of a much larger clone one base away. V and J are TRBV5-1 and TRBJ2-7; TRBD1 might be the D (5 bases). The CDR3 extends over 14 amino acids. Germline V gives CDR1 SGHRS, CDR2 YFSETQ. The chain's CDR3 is CANSLDTGFGEQYF. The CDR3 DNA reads TGCGCCAACAGCTTGGATACAGGATTTGGCGAGCAGTACTTC.

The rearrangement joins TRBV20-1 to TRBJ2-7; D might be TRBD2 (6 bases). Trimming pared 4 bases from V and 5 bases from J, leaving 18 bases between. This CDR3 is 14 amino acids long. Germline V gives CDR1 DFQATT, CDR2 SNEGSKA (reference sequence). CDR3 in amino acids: CSANAWRAYDEQYF. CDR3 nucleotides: TGCAGTGCTAACGCTTGGAGGGCATATGACGAGCAGTACTTC.

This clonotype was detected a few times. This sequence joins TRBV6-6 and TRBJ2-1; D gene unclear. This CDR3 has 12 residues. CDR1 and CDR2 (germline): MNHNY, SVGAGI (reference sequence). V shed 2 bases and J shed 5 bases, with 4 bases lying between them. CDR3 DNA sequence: TGTGCCAGCAGTTACCTGGACAATGAGCAGTTCTTC. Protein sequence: CASSYLDNEQFF.

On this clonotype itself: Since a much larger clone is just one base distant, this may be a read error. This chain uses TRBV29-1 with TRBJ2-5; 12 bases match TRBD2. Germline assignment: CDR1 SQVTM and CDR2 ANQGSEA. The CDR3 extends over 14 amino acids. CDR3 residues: CSVEGLAGHRTQHF. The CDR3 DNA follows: TGCAGCGTTGAGGGACTAGCGGGCCACCGGACCCAGCACTTC.

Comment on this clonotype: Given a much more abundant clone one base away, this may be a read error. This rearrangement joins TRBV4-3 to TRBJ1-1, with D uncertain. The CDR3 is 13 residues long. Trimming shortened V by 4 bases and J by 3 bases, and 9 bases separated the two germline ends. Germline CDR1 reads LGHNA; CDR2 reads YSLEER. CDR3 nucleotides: TGCGCCAGCAGCCCCTATATGGACACTGAAGCTTTCTTT. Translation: CASSPYMDTEAFF.

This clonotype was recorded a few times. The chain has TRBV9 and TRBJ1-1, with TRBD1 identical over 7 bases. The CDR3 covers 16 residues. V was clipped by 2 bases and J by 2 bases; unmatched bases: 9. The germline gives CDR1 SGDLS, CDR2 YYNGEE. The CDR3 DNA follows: TGTGCCAGCAGCGTCTTGTCCGACAGGGTTAACACTGAAGCTTTCTTT. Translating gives CASSVLSDRVNTEAFF.

This CDR3 is CASSLTAGSSYNEQFF. The CDR3 DNA reads as TGTGCCAGCAGCTTAACGGCGGGGAGCTCCTACAATGAGCAGTTCTTC. The rearrangement joins TRBV7-3 to TRBJ2-1; tentative D call: TRBD2 (6 bases). The V end was cut by 0 bases, the J end by 0 bases, with 9 bases between. This CDR3 is built from 16 residues. CDR1 and CDR2 from the germline V gene are SGHTA and FQGTGA.

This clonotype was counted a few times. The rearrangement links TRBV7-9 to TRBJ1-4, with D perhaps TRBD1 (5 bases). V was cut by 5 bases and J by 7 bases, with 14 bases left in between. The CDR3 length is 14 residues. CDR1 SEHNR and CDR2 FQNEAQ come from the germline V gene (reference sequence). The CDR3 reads CASSPYAGGEKLFF. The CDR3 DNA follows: TGTGCCAGCAGCCCTTATGCGGGGGGTGAAAAACTGTTTTTT.

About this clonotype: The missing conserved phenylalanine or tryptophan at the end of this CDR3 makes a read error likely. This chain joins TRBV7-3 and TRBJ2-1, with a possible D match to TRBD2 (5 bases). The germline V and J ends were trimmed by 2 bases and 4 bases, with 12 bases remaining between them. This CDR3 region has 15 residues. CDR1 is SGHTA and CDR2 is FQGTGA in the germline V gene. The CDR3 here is CASSLSGSGYNEQFL. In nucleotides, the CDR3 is TGTGCCAGCAGCTTATCGGGATCGGGGTACAATGAGCAGTTCCTC.

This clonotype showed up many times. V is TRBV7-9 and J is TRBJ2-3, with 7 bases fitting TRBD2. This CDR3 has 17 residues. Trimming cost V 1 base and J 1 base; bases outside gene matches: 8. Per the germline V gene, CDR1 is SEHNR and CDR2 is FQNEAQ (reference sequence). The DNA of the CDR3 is TGTGCCAGCAGCTTAGAAATCCAGCGGGGTGGCACAGATACGCAGTATTTT. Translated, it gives CASSLEIQRGGTDTQYF.